This TCR beta chain comes out of a study of blood T cell repertoires in COVID-19. Study context: From T cells, B-cell-depleted T cells, or PBMCs came the material, which was cDNA or gDNA.

Trimming removed 1 base at V and 6 bases at J, with 10 bases between. The CDR3 runs 15 residues. Germline V CDR1 and CDR2: SGHAT, FQNNGV. Original handling: The assay estimated nucleated cells by amplifying reference gene primers. TCRdb keeps only in-frame clones here, not all; method: immunoSEQ multiplex PCR. D and trimming were read from the DNA, whereas the V and J calls and clone size are those reported in that table. The sample carries around 200,000 clones, under 90% recorded once. The V call is TRBV11-2, the J call TRBJ1-6; D might be TRBD1 (6 bases). This receptor was obtained from a man aged 80 or over with acute or convalescent COVID-19. Sequenced sample: peripheral blood. The CDR3 DNA sequence: TGTGCCAGCAGCTTAGGACAGGCCGCTAATTCACCCCTCCACTTT. Its protein is CASSLGQAANSPLHF.